These 24 T cell receptor beta chains were sequenced from one sample in a study of T cell repertoires in cytomegalovirus infection (dated by TCRdb to the late 2010s). Reads for this sample came from an Illumina HiSeq 1500. In TCRdb, the public reads were trimmed at Q25 with fastp and aligned with MiXCR, with productive beta chains retained. One record per CDR3 amino acid sequence lists the most common genes and DNA. Within this sample are around 320,000 distinct CDR3 sequences, with over 7.5% of them counted one time only. The ten largest make up around 4% of the sample. The sequenced sample was PBMCs. The receptors originated from a human donor in good health (CMV status not recorded). Some clones in this sample may be carry-over from other donors' samples.

This sequence joins TRBV11-2 and TRBJ2-1; 8 bases fit TRBD1. This CDR3 comprises 16 residues. Germline V gene data show CDR1 as SGHAT and CDR2 as FQNNGV. With 1 base clipped from V and 2 bases from J, the junction kept 4 bases outside the gene matches. CDR3 sequence reads: CASSLVQGATYNEQFF. For the CDR3, the DNA is TGTGCCAGCAGCTTAGTTCAGGGGGCTACCTACAATGAGCAGTTCTTC.

This clonotype came up a few times. The chain uses TRBV20-1 and TRBJ2-7; D possibly corresponds to TRBD2 (5 bases). The germline CDR1 and CDR2 sequences are DFQATT and SNEGSKA (reference sequence). V gave up 5 bases and J gave up 4 bases, with 15 bases separating them. The CDR3 is 13 residues long. The CDR3 here is CSASGINPYEQYF. The CDR3 coding sequence is TGCAGTGCTTCCGGGATCAATCCTTACGAGCAGTACTTC.

This clonotype came up a few times. The rearrangement links TRBV15 to TRBJ2-7; possibly TRBD2 for D (6 bases). Per germline, CDR1 LNHNV and CDR2 YYDKDF (reference sequence). The CDR3 sequence is 16 residues long. The V and J ends lost 0 bases and 2 bases respectively, with 14 bases between them. CDR3 in DNA: TGTGCCACCAGCAGAGATTTGAGCGGGCGCCCCTACGAGCAGTACTTC. It codes for CATSRDLSGRPYEQYF.

This clonotype showed up just a few times. The chain has TRBV19 and TRBJ2-1; no firm D call. Germline V gene lookup returns CDR1 LNHDA and CDR2 SQIVND (reference sequence). The CDR3 extends over 14 amino acids. V was cut by 0 bases and J by 2 bases, with 5 bases left in between. In nucleotides, the CDR3 is TGTGCCAGTAGTATAGACATTCCCTACAATGAGCAGTTCTTC. Amino acid sequence: CASSIDIPYNEQFF.

This clonotype was picked up many times. The CDR3 protein is CASSLDSSGPAQYF. For the CDR3, the DNA is TGTGCCAGCAGCTTAGATTCTAGCGGGCCAGCCCAGTACTTC. The rearrangement joins TRBV7-3 to TRBJ2-5, with 8 bases fitting TRBD2. The CDR3 has 14 amino acids. V shed 2 bases, J shed 9 bases, and the junction held 8 bases outside the gene matches. Per germline, CDR1 SGHTA and CDR2 FQGTGA.

This clonotype showed up many times. V and J are TRBV12-3 or TRBV12-4 and TRBJ1-5; D remains ambiguous. The CDR3 runs to 15 residues. The V and J ends lost 0 bases and 6 bases respectively, with 12 bases between them. This CDR3 is CASSLAFPTTQPQHF. The CDR3 nucleotides read TGTGCCAGCAGTTTAGCGTTTCCGACTACTCAGCCCCAGCATTTT.

This clonotype was observed a handful of times. The CDR3: CASSQARLAGGPGNEQFF. The CDR3 DNA is TGCGCCAGCAGCCAAGCCAGACTAGCGGGAGGGCCGGGCAATGAGCAGTTCTTC. J is TRBJ2-1 and V is TRBV4-1; 14 nucleotides agree with TRBD2. The CDR3 runs 18 residues. V shed 1 base and J 6 bases; nucleotides not matched to a gene: 8. Germline assignment: CDR1 MGHRA and CDR2 YSYEKL.

The gene calls are TRBV4-3 and TRBJ1-1; the D is unclear. The CDR3 runs to 13 residues. Germline V gives CDR1 LGHNA, CDR2 YSLEER. V gave up 0 bases and J gave up 4 bases, with 6 bases separating them. The CDR3 protein is CASSQEKFTEAFF. The CDR3 bases are TGCGCCAGCAGCCAAGAAAAATTCACTGAAGCTTTCTTT.

This clonotype has a handful of counts. The chain combines TRBV10-2 with TRBJ2-7, with D possibly called TRBD1 or TRBD2 (6 bases each). The length of the CDR3 is 14 residues. Germline loops: CDR1 WSHSY, CDR2 SAAADI. V dropped 0 bases and J dropped 5 bases, with 11 bases sitting between them. The CDR3 sequence: CASSESRGRHEQYF. CDR3 DNA: TGCGCCAGCAGTGAGTCACGGGGGCGGCACGAGCAGTACTTC.

This clonotype has a count of ten or more. V is TRBV7-2 and J is TRBJ1-5; TRBD1 is a possible D gene (5 bases). Trimming took off 2 bases at V and 7 bases at J, with 9 bases between the two ends. This CDR3 has 13 amino acids. Germline loops: CDR1 SGHTA, CDR2 FQGNSA. In DNA, the CDR3 is TGTGCCAGCAGCTTAAAGGGGTGGCAGCCCCAGCATTTT. Protein product: CASSLKGWQPQHF.

There are many counts of this clonotype. This rearrangement joins TRBV7-2 to TRBJ1-3; TRBD1 agrees at 9 bases. Germline CDR1 reads SGHTA; CDR2 reads FQGNSA. J was trimmed by 4 bases and V by 5 bases; bases with no gene match: 6. The CDR3 has 15 residues. Here the CDR3 DNA reads TGTGCCAGCAGCCTGGGACAGGGACCAGGAAACACCATATATTTT. Its translation is CASSLGQGPGNTIYF.

This clonotype was seen a handful of times. This chain uses TRBV7-2 with TRBJ1-5; D may be TRBD1 (6 bases). V lost 5 bases to trimming and J lost 3 bases, with 14 bases between them. This CDR3 is built from 15 residues. Germline V gene data show CDR1 as SGHTA and CDR2 as FQGNSA. CDR3 loop: CASSPHRGSNQPQHF. CDR3 nucleotides: TGTGCCAGCAGCCCCCATAGGGGGTCCAATCAGCCCCAGCATTTT.

V and J are TRBV7-6 and TRBJ2-1; D remains ambiguous. This CDR3 spans 13 amino acids. Germline values: CDR1 SGHVS, CDR2 FNYEAQ. The V end was cut by 3 bases, the J end by 8 bases, with 11 bases between. The DNA for the CDR3 is TGTGCCAGCAGCTTCGATGGGTCGGATGAGCAGTTCTTC. It codes for CASSFDGSDEQFF.

This clonotype was recorded a few times. This may be a read error: a much more frequent sequence differs by one nucleotide. This chain joins TRBV7-6 and TRBJ1-1, with 7 positions matching TRBD1. Germline CDR1 and CDR2: SGHVS and FNYEAQ. The CDR3 is 15 residues long. V lost 0 bases and J lost 5; bases outside the gene matches: 6. The CDR3 DNA reads TGTGCCAGCAGCTTAGCGAGGGGGCTAAAAACTGAAGCTTTCTTT. It specifies CASSLARGLKTEAFF.

The chain uses TRBV7-9 and TRBJ1-2; TRBD1 might be the D (6 bases). The V and J ends lost 4 bases and 0 bases respectively, with 9 bases between them. CDR3 length equals 14 residues. Germline CDR1 and CDR2: SEHNR and FQNEAQ (reference sequence). CDR3 amino acids: CASSWDISNYGYTF. CDR3 DNA: TGTGCCAGCAGCTGGGACATTTCTAACTATGGCTACACCTTC. The variable domain in full, completed from reference TRBV7-9 and TRBJ1-2, reads DTGVSQNPRHKITKRGQNVTFRCDPISEHNRLYWYRQTLGQGPEFLTYFQNEAQLEKSRLLSDRFSAERPKGSFSTLEIQRTEQGDSAMYLCASSWDISNYGYTFGSGTRLTVV.

This clonotype was counted between two and nine times. This chain joins TRBV12-3 or TRBV12-4 and TRBJ1-2, with TRBD1 identical over 7 bases. CDR3 length: 14 residues. The trim removed 6 bases at V and 4 bases at J, leaving 8 bases unmatched. CDR3 coding DNA: TGTGCCAGCAGAAACCAGGGGGGGGCCTATGGCTACACCTTC. Translated, it gives CASRNQGGAYGYTF.

V gene TRBV6-2 or TRBV6-3 combines with J gene TRBJ2-1; TRBD2 matches 12 bases. This CDR3 has 14 amino acids. After removal of 6 bases from V and 4 bases from J, the junction contained 1 base not matched to a gene. Germline CDR1 reads MNHEY; CDR2 reads SVGEGT. CDR3: CASRTSGRYNEQFF. The CDR3 nucleotides are TGTGCCAGCAGAACTAGCGGGAGGTACAATGAGCAGTTCTTC.

This clonotype was counted many times. The chain employs TRBV6-1 and TRBJ1-1, with a weak D call TRBD1 (6 bases). CDR1 MNHNS and CDR2 SASEGT come from the germline V gene. The V and J ends lost 5 bases and 7 bases respectively, with 14 bases between them. The CDR3 contains 13 residues. The CDR3 DNA reads as TGTGCCAGCAGTTCTCAAACAGGGATTGAAGCTTTCTTT. Residues: CASSSQTGIEAFF.

The table lists this clonotype with many counts. The chain employs TRBV7-2 and TRBJ2-3; D is possibly TRBD1 or TRBD2 (5 bases each). Deletions cut 5 bases from V and 6 bases from J, with 15 bases between. Germline values: CDR1 SGHTA, CDR2 FQGNSA. This CDR3 comprises 14 residues. In nucleotides, the CDR3 is TGTGCCAGCAGCCTAACTAGTGGGGGTGATACGCAGTATTTT. As protein: CASSLTSGGDTQYF.

The V gene is TRBV19, the J gene TRBJ1-6, with D maybe TRBD1 (5 bases). Trimming cost V 2 bases and J 10 bases, with 9 bases left between them. CDR3 length: 13 amino acids. Germline lookup yields CDR1 LNHDA and CDR2 SQIVND (reference sequence). The CDR3 reads CASSINWDSPLHF. DNA of the CDR3: TGTGCCAGTAGTATAAATTGGGACTCACCCCTCCACTTT.

At least ten counts were recorded for this clonotype. The chain is built from TRBV7-2 and TRBJ2-7; D not resolved. Trimming shortened V by 5 bases and J by 5 bases, and 7 bases separated the two germline ends. Germline assignment: CDR1 SGHTA and CDR2 FQGNSA. The CDR3 spans 11 residues. CDR3 in DNA: TGTGCCAGCAGCCCCTTGAACGAGCAGTACTTC. Its protein is CASSPLNEQYF.

V and J are TRBV18 and TRBJ1-5, with D maybe TRBD1 (5 bases). This CDR3 is 15 amino acids long. Germline values: CDR1 KGHSH, CDR2 LQKENI. Trimming took 6 bases from V and 6 from J, leaving 18 bases between them. CDR3 nucleotide sequence: TGTGCCAGCTCTCTCGGTAGCAGGGTGGGTCAGCCCCAGCATTTT. Encoded protein: CASSLGSRVGQPQHF.

The chain couples TRBV27 to TRBJ1-5; TRBD1 aligns across 7 bases. The ends lost 8 bases at V and 3 bases at J; junction bases unmatched: 16. In germline, CDR1 is MNHEY, CDR2 SMNVEV (reference sequence). The CDR3 covers 17 residues. The CDR3 region is CASAQTNRTGHNQPQHF. The CDR3 DNA is TGTGCCAGCGCCCAGACAAATAGGACAGGACACAATCAGCCCCAGCATTTT.

The chain combines TRBV7-2 with TRBJ2-7; TRBD2 matches 11 bases. Per germline, CDR1 SGHTA and CDR2 FQGNSA. With 11 bases clipped from V and 2 bases from J, the junction kept 11 bases outside the gene matches. This CDR3 spans 15 amino acids. CDR3 sequence (DNA): TGTGCCTCGAGCCTAGCGGGGGGCTGGGCCTACGAGCAGTACTTC. Its protein product is CASSLAGGWAYEQYF.